This T cell receptor (beta chain) was observed in a study of OX40 agonist ivuxolimab in advanced cancers. The assay was immunoSEQ multiplex PCR, and TCRdb's table has in-frame clones only and misses some. The sample consists of just over 50,000 clones, roughly 84% of them appearing once. The germline CDR1 and CDR2 sequences are SGHTA and FQGNSA. V shed 5 bases and J shed 2 bases, with 9 bases lying between them. The CDR3 has 13 amino acids. Source: CD4+ or CD8+ T cells sorted from blood, taken in a trial of the OX40 agonist ivuxolimab. This rearrangement joins TRBV7-2 to TRBJ1-2; tentative D call: TRBD1 (5 bases). This receptor was obtained from an adult with an advanced solid tumor such as melanoma, head and neck, liver or kidney cancer. The chain's CDR3 is CASSPQGNYGYTF. The CDR3 DNA follows: TGTGCCAGCAGCCCTCAGGGAAACTATGGCTACACCTTC. The complete variable domain, with remaining parts taken from reference TRBV7-2 and TRBJ1-2, reads GAGVSQSPSNKVTEKGKDVELRCDPISGHTALYWYRQSLGQGLEFLIYFQGNSAPDKSGLPSDRFSAERTGGSVSTLTIQRTQQEDSAVYLCASSPQGNYGYTFGSGTRLTVV.